Reported below is one T cell receptor beta chain. Using immunoSEQ multiplex PCR, the repertoire was profiled, and TCRdb retains in-frame clones only, with some absent. The table lists roughly 180,000 clones, around 82% of them singletons. This CDR3 has 14 amino acids. Looked up from germline, CDR1 is DFQATT and CDR2 is SNEGSKA (reference sequence). The V and J ends lost 3 bases and 1 base respectively, with 13 bases between them. The data stem from a study of blood T cell repertoires in COVID-19. The sequence came from a man in his 60s who had recovered from COVID-19. The sequencing input was PBMCs or T cells enriched from blood (not recorded which). The J gene is TRBJ2-7, the V gene TRBV20-1; perhaps TRBD2 as D (6 bases). The CDR3, as DNA: TGCAGTGCTAGTCGGGACTCGAAATCCTACGAGCAGTACTTC. Protein product: CSASRDSKSYEQYF.